The sequence of this TCR beta chain was determined in a study of CD8+ T cells in alopecia areata. Background on the study: Treatment of the treated patients consisted of oral tofacitinib, 5 to 10 mg twice daily.

Both peripheral blood and punch biopsies of lesional scalp skin were obtained from patients who had alopecia areata. J gave up 1 base and V 4 bases, and 6 bases lay outside the gene matches. Germline V gene data show CDR1 as SGDLS and CDR2 as YYNGEE. This CDR3 spans 15 amino acids. RNA extraction was followed by reverse transcription into cDNA, which acted as the sequencing template. Assay used: immunoSEQ multiplex PCR; TCRdb lists only in-frame clones, some missing. The sample records 150,000 to 200,000 clones, less than 75% being singletons. As regards this clone: Antigen: not known.

Study observations and caveats: In lesional scalp, particularly from alopecia totalis/universalis, clonality was higher than in normal scalp.

Material: CD8+ T cells sorted from blood, obtained at week 0. The TCR comes from a human donor with alopecia areata. This chain connects TRBV9 to TRBJ2-5; TRBD1 agrees at 8 bases. The DNA for the CDR3 is TGTGCCAGCAGCCCGAGGGGGACAGGCCAAGAGACCCAGTACTTC. Protein sequence: CASSPRGTGQETQYF.